Shown below are 16 T cell receptor beta chains from a single sample sequenced in a study of TIL therapy for anti-PD-1-resistant metastatic lung cancer. Time point noted: pre-treatment sample, taken before nivolumab and TIL therapy. The tumor samples were excised metastases, mostly pleural nodules or supraclavicular lymph nodes. The immunoSEQ assay was v3. The assay was immunoSEQ multiplex PCR, and TCRdb's table has in-frame clones only and misses some. The sample has approximately 97,000 clones; around three fifths are singletons. The input for sequencing was tumor tissue, taken at baseline. Receptors originate from a person between 30 and 80 years old with non-small cell lung cancer.

This clone has more than one count but fewer than ten. This CDR3 reads CAWSVLRAGEQFF. The CDR3 DNA is TGTGCCTGGAGTGTACTCAGGGCAGGTGAGCAGTTCTTC. The J gene is TRBJ2-1, the V gene TRBV30, with D possibly being TRBD1 (5 bases). The V gene lost 0 bases and the J gene lost 9 bases, with 12 bases spanning the gap. The CDR3 loop spans 13 amino acids. Germline V gene data show CDR1 as GTSNPN and CDR2 as SVGIG (reference sequence).

This chain joins TRBV9 and TRBJ1-6; D call uncertain. V gave up 1 base and J gave up 1 base, with 9 bases separating them. This CDR3 is 16 amino acids long. The germline V gene encodes CDR1 SGDLS and CDR2 YYNGEE. CDR3 loop: CASSVSVGSYNSPLHF. The CDR3 nucleotides are TGTGCCAGCAGCGTATCTGTTGGGTCCTATAATTCACCCCTCCACTTT. The full variable domain, its missing parts supplied by reference TRBV9 and TRBJ1-6, is DSGVTQTPKHLITATGQRVTLRCSPRSGDLSVYWYQQSLDQGLQFLIQYYNGEERAKGNILERFSAQQFPDLHSELNLSSLELGDSALYFCASSVSVGSYNSPLHFGNGTRLTVT.

In this sample, this clone turned up a few times. The V gene is TRBV5-1, the J gene TRBJ2-5; TRBD1 is a possible D gene (5 bases). CDR1 is SGHRS and CDR2 is YFSETQ in the germline V gene. Trimming removed 1 base from V and 2 bases from J, with 9 bases in between. The CDR3 runs 14 residues. For the CDR3, the DNA is TGCGCCAGCAGCTTGACAGGATATCAAGAGACCCAGTACTTC. This encodes CASSLTGYQETQYF.

The V and J genes are TRBV10-1 and TRBJ2-6, with unresolved D. This CDR3 contains 14 residues. Between the trimmed V and J ends, which lost 2 bases and 1 base, there was a span of 3 bases. Germline V gene data show CDR1 as WNHNN and CDR2 as SYGVQD (reference sequence). CDR3 bases: TGCGCCAGCAGTGAGGGATCTGGGGCCAACGTCCTGACTTTC. Its translation: CASSEGSGANVLTF.

This clone has more than one count but fewer than ten. The chain has TRBV4-1 and TRBJ2-5, with D perhaps TRBD1 (6 bases). The CDR3 spans 15 residues. Trimming shortened V by 4 bases and J by 1 base, and 13 bases separated the two germline ends. CDR1 and CDR2 from the germline V gene are MGHRA and YSYEKL. The CDR3 nucleotides are TGCGCCAGCAGCCTATACGACAGGCGCCAAGAGACCCAGTACTTC. Its protein is CASSLYDRRQETQYF.

The rearrangement joins TRBV12-3 or TRBV12-4 to TRBJ1-4, with 7 nucleotides matching TRBD1. The junction had 2 bases not matched to a gene; V was cut back by 7 bases and J by 9 bases. This CDR3 is built from 11 residues. DNA for the CDR3: TGTGCCAGCAAGACAGGGCAAAAACTGTTTTTT. It encodes CASKTGQKLFF.

V is TRBV9 and J is TRBJ1-1, with 7 bases that match TRBD1. This CDR3 contains 16 residues. The V and J ends lost 3 bases and 4 bases, in that order; junction bases with no gene match: 12. Per germline, CDR1 SGDLS and CDR2 YYNGEE. The CDR3 loop reads CASSALTGTVSTEAFF. The DNA for the CDR3 is TGTGCCAGCAGCGCACTAACCGGGACAGTGAGCACTGAAGCTTTCTTT.

The V gene is TRBV7-2, the J gene TRBJ1-6; 8 bases line up with TRBD1. Germline CDR1 reads SGHTA; CDR2 reads FQGNSA. The J segment lost 4 bases and the V segment lost 3 bases, leaving 2 bases of the junction unmatched. CDR3 length equals 15 residues. CDR3 loop: CASSFGTGYNSPLHF. CDR3 bases: TGTGCCAGCAGCTTCGGGACAGGTTATAATTCACCCCTCCACTTT.

The J gene is TRBJ1-4, the V gene TRBV5-1, with 7 bases that match TRBD1. The V gene's germline CDR1 is SGHRS and CDR2 YFSETQ. With 2 bases clipped from V and 2 bases from J, the junction kept 6 bases outside the gene matches. The CDR3 has 16 amino acids. CDR3: CASSLTGAVTNEKLFF. In DNA form, the CDR3 reads TGCGCCAGCAGCTTAACAGGGGCGGTTACTAATGAAAAACTGTTTTTT.

The chain carries TRBV20-1 and TRBJ2-7, with D unclear. CDR1 and CDR2 from the germline V gene are DFQATT and SNEGSKA (reference sequence). The CDR3 sequence is 15 residues long. Trimming cost V 3 bases and J 5 bases, with 20 bases left between them. CDR3 sequence: CSASGDTSLGNEQYF. The DNA for the CDR3 is TGCAGTGCTAGTGGTGATACTTCCTTGGGGAACGAGCAGTACTTC.

The chain is built from TRBV6-2 or TRBV6-3 and TRBJ2-1; 9 bases fit TRBD2. The CDR3 extends over 14 amino acids. Trimming removed 4 bases from V and 7 bases from J; junction bases left unmatched: 5. Germline V CDR1 and CDR2: MNHEY, SVGEGT. CDR3 region: CASSFLAGLNEQFF. CDR3 in DNA: TGTGCCAGCAGTTTCCTAGCGGGATTAAATGAGCAGTTCTTC.

The chain employs TRBV14 and TRBJ1-3; the D gene is possibly TRBD1 (5 bases). The germline CDR1 and CDR2 sequences are SGHDN and FVKESK. This CDR3 contains 14 residues. Trimming took off 6 bases at V and 2 bases at J, with 11 bases between the two ends. CDR3 sequence: CASRIGTAGNTIYF. The CDR3 DNA sequence: TGTGCCAGCAGGATCGGGACGGCTGGAAACACCATATATTTT. Using reference TRBV14 and TRBJ1-3 for the parts outside the CDR3, the full variable domain is EAGVTQFPSHSVIEKGQTVTLRCDPISGHDNLYWYRRVMGKEIKFLLHFVKESKQDESGMPNNRFLAERTGGTYSTLKVQPAELEDSGVYFCASRIGTAGNTIYFGEGSWLTVV.

The rearrangement joins TRBV4-1 to TRBJ2-2, with TRBD1 as a possible D gene (5 bases). The CDR3 has 16 amino acids. Trimming removed 1 base at V and 7 bases at J, with 16 bases between. Germline values: CDR1 MGHRA, CDR2 YSYEKL. As DNA, the CDR3 is TGCGCCAGCAGCCAAGTGGTCAGGGTGATCGGCGGGGAGCTGTTTTTT. Translation gives CASSQVVRVIGGELFF.

V is TRBV5-6 and J is TRBJ2-7; D possibly corresponds to TRBD1 (5 bases). Germline V gene lookup returns CDR1 SGHDT and CDR2 YYEEEE. This CDR3 comprises 13 residues. The V end was cut by 3 bases, the J end by 4 bases, with 11 bases between. CDR3 residues: CASSWWQGYEQYF. The CDR3 DNA sequence: TGTGCCAGCAGCTGGTGGCAGGGTTACGAGCAGTACTTC.

About this clone: One end of the junction does not line up with germline, which may come from a read error. This same CDR3 is encoded by further DNA sequences in the sample. The V and J genes are TRBV10-2 and TRBJ2-7, with D maybe TRBD1 (6 bases). Germline lookup yields CDR1 WSHSY and CDR2 SAAADI. This CDR3 spans 15 amino acids. The CDR3 bases are TGCGCCAGCAGTGAAGGGCAGGGGTGGACCTACGAGCAGTACTTT. Translation: CASSEGQGWTYEQYF.

The rearrangement links TRBV15 to TRBJ2-7; 9 positions match TRBD1. The length of the CDR3 is 14 residues. CDR1 and CDR2 from the germline V gene are LNHNV and YYDKDF (reference sequence). V dropped 5 bases and J dropped 2; count of bases not matched to a gene: 4. CDR3 bases: TGTGCCACCAGCTCCCGGGACAGGGCCTACGAGCAGTACTTC. It is translated as CATSSRDRAYEQYF. The full variable domain, its missing parts supplied by reference TRBV15 and TRBJ2-7, is DAMVIQNPRYQVTQFGKPVTLSCSQTLNHNVMYWYQQKSSQAPKLLFHYYDKDFNNEADTPDNFQSRRPNTSFCFLDIRSPGLGDTAMYLCATSSRDRAYEQYFGPGTRLTVT.